Below are 21 T cell receptor beta chains sequenced from a single sample in a study of OX40 agonist ivuxolimab in advanced cancers. Profiling relied on immunoSEQ multiplex PCR, and the TCRdb table lists in-frame clones only, not all of them. The sample carries 100,000 to 150,000 clones, 75% to 95% recorded once. Sequences were derived from CD4+ or CD8+ T cells sorted from blood, sampled in a trial of the OX40 agonist ivuxolimab. The origin of the receptors is an adult with an advanced solid tumor such as melanoma, head and neck, liver or kidney cancer.

This clone has a handful of counts. This sequence joins TRBV30 and TRBJ1-1; 7 bases are shared with TRBD1. The CDR3 is 15 residues long. V gave up 1 base and J gave up 3 bases; unmatched junction bases: 8. Germline lookup yields CDR1 GTSNPN and CDR2 SVGIG (reference sequence). CDR3 in DNA: TGTGCCTGGAGTGGGTCAGGGGGTATGGACACTGAAGCTTTCTTT. Its protein is CAWSGSGGMDTEAFF.

The rearrangement links TRBV29-1 to TRBJ2-7; TRBD1 agrees at 10 bases. V shed 7 bases and J 1 base; nucleotides not matched to a gene: 10. Germline V gene data show CDR1 as SQVTM and CDR2 as ANQGSEA. The CDR3 totals 15 residues. CDR3 nucleotides: TGCAGCGACCCAGGACAGGGGGAGGTGTCCTACGAGCAGTACTTC. Its translation: CSDPGQGEVSYEQYF.

The chain employs TRBV6-5 and TRBJ1-1, with 8 nucleotides matching TRBD1. The CDR3 contains 15 residues. V dropped 5 bases and J dropped 1; count of bases not matched to a gene: 6. Germline CDR1 reads MNHEY; CDR2 reads SVGAGI. For the CDR3, the DNA is TGTGCCAGCAGTAGCGCCAGGGGGCGGAACACTGAAGCTTTCTTT. Protein product: CASSSARGRNTEAFF.

The gene calls are TRBV5-1 and TRBJ1-1, with D perhaps matching TRBD1 (6 bases). Germline values: CDR1 SGHRS, CDR2 YFSETQ. This CDR3 contains 15 residues. Trimming stripped 4 bases from V and 5 bases from J, with 18 bases between. CDR3 coding DNA: TGCGCCAGCAGCGTCGACAGGCCGGGAATGACTGAAGCTTTCTTT. Protein product: CASSVDRPGMTEAFF.

For the CDR3, the DNA is TGTGCCAGCAGCTTGGACAGGGGATCCTACGAGCAGTACTTC. Translating gives CASSLDRGSYEQYF. The gene calls are TRBV5-4 and TRBJ2-7, with 7 bases aligning to TRBD1. V lost 0 bases, J lost 1 base, and 1 base stayed unmatched. Germline CDR1 is SGHNT and CDR2 is YYREEE (reference sequence). The CDR3 runs to 14 residues.

The chain employs TRBV5-1 and TRBJ1-1; no clear D. Germline CDR1 SGHRS, CDR2 YFSETQ. Trimming removed 0 bases from V and 0 bases from J, with 12 bases in between. The CDR3 covers 16 residues. The CDR3 bases are TGCGCCAGCAGCTTGGGGTGGGCAGACATGAACACTGAAGCTTTCTTT. This codes for CASSLGWADMNTEAFF.

The rearrangement links TRBV6-1 to TRBJ1-6; D call uncertain. CDR3 size: 16 residues. Trimming removed 0 bases from V and 7 bases from J, with 13 bases in between. Germline CDR1 and CDR2: MNHNS and SASEGT. CDR3 residues: CASSEAGEAPNSPLHF. Here the CDR3 DNA reads TGTGCCAGCAGTGAAGCCGGGGAGGCCCCGAATTCACCCCTCCACTTT.

The J gene is TRBJ2-1, the V gene TRBV10-3; D gene uncertain. Trimming took 4 bases from V and 5 from J, leaving 18 bases between them. CDR1 is ENHRY and CDR2 is SYGVKD in the germline V gene. The CDR3 has 16 amino acids. This CDR3 is CAISVSLPGQNNEQFF. Written as DNA, the CDR3 is TGTGCCATCAGTGTTTCCCTCCCCGGGCAAAACAATGAGCAGTTCTTC.

The J gene is TRBJ2-1, the V gene TRBV29-1; D call uncertain. Per the germline V gene, CDR1 is SQVTM and CDR2 is ANQGSEA. V lost 4 bases to trimming and J lost 5 bases, with 3 bases between them. The CDR3 has 10 residues. DNA for the CDR3: TGCAGCGTTGCTCACAATGAGCAGTTCTTC. This encodes CSVAHNEQFF.

The chain combines TRBV27 with TRBJ1-2; weak D call: TRBD1 (5 bases). This CDR3 spans 15 amino acids. From germline, CDR1 is MNHEY and CDR2 SMNVEV (reference sequence). Trimming left V 5 bases short and J 3 bases short, with 16 bases between. The CDR3 protein is CASSPSRDPYYGYTF. The DNA of the CDR3 is TGTGCCAGCAGTCCCTCCCGGGACCCCTACTATGGCTACACCTTC.

This clone showed up just once. The V and J genes are TRBV7-2 and TRBJ1-1; the D is unclear. Trimming shortened V by 0 bases and J by 1 base, and 6 bases separated the two germline ends. The CDR3 is 14 amino acids. CDR1 is SGHTA and CDR2 is FQGNSA in the germline V gene. The CDR3 reads CASSLAFGNTEAFF. As DNA, the CDR3 is TGTGCCAGCAGCTTAGCGTTCGGGAACACTGAAGCTTTCTTT. Filled out from reference TRBV7-2 and TRBJ1-1, the complete variable domain reads GAGVSQSPSNKVTEKGKDVELRCDPISGHTALYWYRQSLGQGLEFLIYFQGNSAPDKSGLPSDRFSAERTGGSVSTLTIQRTQQEDSAVYLCASSLAFGNTEAFFGQGTRLTVV.

This rearrangement joins TRBV28 to TRBJ1-4; possibly TRBD1 for D (6 bases). Trimming took 5 bases from V and 7 from J, leaving 20 bases between them. The CDR3 runs to 16 residues. The germline V gene has CDR1 MDHEN and CDR2 SYDVKM. The CDR3 spells CASSALTGRTGEKLFF. The CDR3, as DNA: TGTGCCAGCAGTGCGCTAACAGGGAGAACAGGTGAAAAACTGTTTTTT.

The gene calls are TRBV9 and TRBJ1-5; D unresolved. The germline gives CDR1 SGDLS, CDR2 YYNGEE. The CDR3 is 14 residues long. Trimming cost V 0 bases and J 6 bases, with 10 bases left between them. CDR3 in DNA: TGTGCCAGCAGCGTAGGTCCGGAGGGTCAGCCCCAGCATTTT. Residues: CASSVGPEGQPQHF.

This clone was picked up a small number of times. The rearrangement links TRBV28 to TRBJ2-1, with 8 bases matching TRBD1. The germline gives CDR1 MDHEN, CDR2 SYDVKM. V lost 4 bases and J lost 4; bases outside the gene matches: 6. The length of the CDR3 is 15 residues. The CDR3 spells CASSSSGTGYNEQFF. In DNA form, the CDR3 reads TGTGCCAGCAGTTCTTCCGGGACAGGTTACAATGAGCAGTTCTTC.

The chain employs TRBV27 and TRBJ2-7; D is perhaps TRBD1 or TRBD2 (5 bases each). CDR1 and CDR2 from the germline V gene are MNHEY and SMNVEV (reference sequence). Trimming stripped 3 bases from V and 2 bases from J, with 11 bases between. This CDR3 has 14 amino acids. DNA of the CDR3: TGTGCCAGCAGTTTGAGGGGTATTCCCTACGAGCAGTACTTC. This sequence encodes CASSLRGIPYEQYF.

This chain links TRBV11-1 with TRBJ1-2, with D unclear. The CDR3 totals 16 residues. V lost 5 bases and J lost 2, with 18 bases in between. In germline, CDR1 is SGHAT, CDR2 FQDESV (reference sequence). CDR3 loop: CASSARFDGSNYGYTF. The CDR3, as DNA: TGTGCCAGCAGCGCGAGGTTTGATGGATCCAACTATGGCTACACCTTC.

The chain employs TRBV7-9 and TRBJ2-5; D is perhaps TRBD2 (5 bases). Trimming shortened V by 6 bases and J by 4 bases, and 12 bases separated the two germline ends. Germline V gene lookup returns CDR1 SEHNR and CDR2 FQNEAQ (reference sequence). The CDR3 runs 13 residues. CDR3 DNA: TGTGCCAGCAGACTAGTAGTGGGAGAGACCCAGTACTTC. Its translation is CASRLVVGETQYF.

The gene calls are TRBV2 and TRBJ2-7, with no clear D. Per the germline V gene, CDR1 is SNHLY and CDR2 is FYNNEI. This CDR3 comprises 14 residues. Between the trimmed V and J ends, which lost 0 bases and 4 bases, there was a span of 10 bases. CDR3 in amino acids: CASSEANREYEQYF. The CDR3, as DNA: TGTGCCAGCAGTGAAGCCAACAGAGAGTACGAGCAGTACTTC.

The chain has TRBV28 and TRBJ2-1, with 9 nucleotides matching TRBD1. There are 15 residues in the CDR3. Trimming removed 5 bases from V and 5 bases from J; junction bases left unmatched: 7. The germline V gene has CDR1 MDHEN and CDR2 SYDVKM. CDR3 nucleotides: TGTGCCAGCAGTCCTGCCGGGACAGGGAACAATGAGCAGTTCTTC. Translation: CASSPAGTGNNEQFF.

The CDR3 protein is CASSASTGAGTNSPLHF. As DNA, the CDR3 is TGTGCCAGCAGCGCCTCGACAGGAGCAGGGACTAATTCACCCCTCCACTTT. This chain joins TRBV7-2 and TRBJ1-6; TRBD1 might be the D (6 bases). Trimming left V 5 bases short and J 6 bases short, with 20 bases between. CDR1 and CDR2 from the germline V gene are SGHTA and FQGNSA. CDR3 length equals 17 residues.

This chain connects TRBV11-3 to TRBJ1-1; no clear D gene. The V end lost 2 bases, the J end lost 1 base, and 8 bases lay between the germline ends. Germline V CDR1 and CDR2: SGHNT, YENEEA. The CDR3 totals 14 residues. As DNA, the CDR3 is TGTGCCAGCAGCTTAAATGGAGGGAACACTGAAGCTTTCTTT. This gives the protein CASSLNGGNTEAFF.